One sample yielded the 17 T cell receptor beta chains listed below, sequenced in a study of spatial heterogeneity in lung cancer. One entry per CDR3 protein results from TCRdb running MiXCR on the 5' RACE reads. The table includes thousands of distinct CDR3 sequences, roughly 15% detected once. General study points: The study found that expanded intratumoral alpha and beta TCR counts tracked tumor mutation counts.

The time point: sample taken at primary tumor resection. Antigen specificity for these receptors is unknown. The sequenced sample was lung tumor tissue, obtained at surgery. The receptors derive from a male donor with early-stage non-small cell lung cancer.

By share, this clonotype counts as hyperexpanded. The V call is TRBV12-3 or TRBV12-4, the J call TRBJ1-3; no reliable D call. There are 15 residues in the CDR3. V gave up 2 bases and J gave up 2 bases, with 10 bases separating them. The CDR3 protein is CASSLYPRTGNTIYF. As DNA, the CDR3 is TGTGCCAGCAGTTTATATCCAAGGACTGGAAACACCATATATTTT.

In its sample, this clonotype ranks as medium-sized (0.01 to 0.1%). The V and J genes are TRBV7-3 and TRBJ2-6; tentative D call: TRBD1 (5 bases). CDR1 SGHTA and CDR2 FQGTGA come from the germline V gene. There are 15 residues in the CDR3. Trimming stripped 2 bases from V and 0 bases from J, with 5 bases between. CDR3 sequence: CASSLDSSGANVLTF. CDR3 sequence (DNA): TGTGCCAGCAGCTTAGACAGCTCTGGGGCCAACGTCCTGACTTTC. Full variable domain (rest looked up from reference TRBV7-3 and TRBJ2-6): GAGVSQTPSNKVTEKGKYVELRCDPISGHTALYWYRQSLGQGPEFLIYFQGTGAADDSGLPNDRFFAVRPEGSVSTLKIQRTERGDSAVYLCASSLDSSGANVLTFGAGSRLTVL.

This clonotype was seen ten or more times. This chain joins TRBV6-5 and TRBJ2-2, with D maybe TRBD1 (7 bases). Germline V gene data show CDR1 as MNHEY and CDR2 as SVGAGI. V lost 5 bases to trimming and J lost 4 bases, with 14 bases between them. The CDR3 consists of 15 residues. The CDR3: CASSQQGGGTGELFF. CDR3 in DNA: TGTGCCAGCAGTCAGCAGGGGGGAGGCACCGGGGAGCTGTTTTTT.

This clonotype is termed medium-sized. The V and J genes are TRBV7-8 and TRBJ2-5, with unresolved D. Germline lookup yields CDR1 SGHVS and CDR2 FQNEAQ. The CDR3 covers 13 residues. V was clipped by 2 bases and J by 0 bases, with 4 bases between them. For the CDR3, the DNA is TGTGCCAGCAGCTTATCCTACCAAGAGACCCAGTACTTC. Protein sequence: CASSLSYQETQYF.

Within the sample, this clonotype is medium-sized. The J gene is TRBJ2-5, the V gene TRBV7-9; no reliable D call. The ends were cut back, 7 bases at V and 1 base at J, with 10 bases in the middle. Germline lookup yields CDR1 SEHNR and CDR2 FQNEAQ (reference sequence). CDR3 length: 13 residues. The DNA of the CDR3 is TGTGCCAGCACCCAGGTTCCCCAAGAGACCCAGTACTTC. Translated: CASTQVPQETQYF.

The rearrangement links TRBV5-6 to TRBJ2-3; TRBD1 agrees at 7 bases. Per germline, CDR1 SGHDT and CDR2 YYEEEE. The CDR3 runs to 15 residues. Trimming cost V 4 bases and J 4 bases; bases outside gene matches: 9. The CDR3: CASSVLNRGADTQYF. The CDR3 bases are TGTGCCAGCAGCGTCCTAAACAGGGGAGCAGATACGCAGTATTTT.

This clonotype has a count of ten or more. The genes are TRBV6-1 and TRBJ1-1, with D possibly TRBD1 on 5 matching bases. There are 14 residues in the CDR3. V was clipped by 3 bases and J by 3 bases, with 11 bases between them. Germline lookup yields CDR1 MNHNS and CDR2 SASEGT. The CDR3 loop reads CASSDEGLDTEAFF. The CDR3 coding sequence is TGTGCCAGCAGTGATGAGGGACTTGACACTGAAGCTTTCTTT.

This clonotype has only a few counts. The gene calls are TRBV7-8 and TRBJ2-1; 9 nucleotides line up with TRBD2. From germline, CDR1 is SGHVS and CDR2 FQNEAQ. CDR3 length: 14 amino acids. Trimming at V came to 6 bases and at J to 8 bases, leaving 8 bases not matched to a gene. CDR3 in amino acids: CASSPIAGVYEQFF. The CDR3 coding sequence is TGTGCCAGCAGTCCGATAGCGGGAGTCTATGAGCAGTTCTTC.

This clonotype is medium-sized in the sample. The chain carries TRBV5-5 and TRBJ1-5, with 9 bases fitting TRBD1. V lost 3 bases to trimming and J lost 5 bases; unmatched junction nucleotides: 15. CDR3 length: 18 amino acids. Germline CDR1 and CDR2: SGHKS and YYEKEE (reference sequence). The CDR3 DNA sequence: TGTGCCAGCAGCTACGTCCCGGGACAGGGCGAGCGGGATCAGCCCCAGCATTTT. Its translation: CASSYVPGQGERDQPQHF.

This clonotype was observed a few times. This sequence joins TRBV20-1 and TRBJ1-1, with unresolved D. In germline, CDR1 is DFQATT, CDR2 SNEGSKA (reference sequence). The CDR3 contains 14 residues. V lost 1 base and J lost 0, with 9 bases in between. The CDR3 sequence is CSARVKDMNTEAFF. Written as DNA, the CDR3 is TGCAGTGCTAGAGTTAAAGATATGAACACTGAAGCTTTCTTT.

In this sample, this clonotype turned up a few times. This chain uses TRBV5-6 with TRBJ2-7; D is possibly TRBD1 (6 bases). The CDR3 runs 13 residues. V lost 1 base and J 3 bases, leaving 8 bases between the germline ends. The V gene's germline CDR1 is SGHDT and CDR2 YYEEEE. This CDR3 is CASSLLDSYEQYF. In DNA, the CDR3 is TGTGCCAGCAGCTTGCTGGACAGCTACGAGCAGTACTTC.

This clonotype is medium-sized in the sample. This chain connects TRBV19 to TRBJ1-4; maybe TRBD1 (5 bases). From germline, CDR1 is LNHDA and CDR2 SQIVND (reference sequence). V lost 6 bases, J lost 4 bases, and 18 bases lay in between. The CDR3 has 16 amino acids. CDR3 sequence: CASRDPAGRGNEKLFF. In DNA form, the CDR3 reads TGTGCCAGTAGGGACCCAGCTGGAAGGGGTAATGAAAAACTGTTTTTT.

V and J are TRBV28 and TRBJ1-6; perhaps TRBD1 as D (5 bases). The CDR3 covers 15 residues. Germline values: CDR1 MDHEN, CDR2 SYDVKM. V lost 3 bases, J lost 9 bases, and 15 bases lay in between. The CDR3 region is CASSFQGGVRSPLHF. CDR3 in DNA: TGTGCCAGCAGTTTCCAGGGCGGGGTTCGTTCACCCCTCCACTTT.

This clonotype was found many times. The rearrangement links TRBV7-2 to TRBJ2-1; no definite D call. In germline, CDR1 is SGHTA, CDR2 FQGNSA. The V end lost 1 base, the J end lost 6 bases, and 4 bases lay between the germline ends. This CDR3 is built from 12 residues. The CDR3 DNA reads TGTGCCAGCAGCTTAGTCGGCAATGAGCAGTTCTTC. It specifies CASSLVGNEQFF.

This clonotype ranks as medium-sized. The chain combines TRBV20-1 with TRBJ2-2; D gene uncertain. The CDR3 spans 13 residues. Germline assignment: CDR1 DFQATT and CDR2 SNEGSKA (reference sequence). The V end was cut by 5 bases, the J end by 2 bases, with 9 bases between. CDR3 DNA sequence: TGCAGTGCTTTGATCGGTAACACCGGGGAGCTGTTTTTT. This gives the protein CSALIGNTGELFF.

This clonotype has a count of ten or more. The V call is TRBV7-2, the J call TRBJ2-7; D remains ambiguous. The CDR3 is 13 amino acids. Germline V gene data show CDR1 as SGHTA and CDR2 as FQGNSA. The V gene lost 4 bases and the J gene lost 5 bases, with 12 bases spanning the gap. The chain's CDR3 is CASSYYYEDEQYF. In DNA, the CDR3 is TGTGCCAGCAGCTATTATTATGAAGACGAGCAGTACTTC.

In its sample, this clonotype ranks as medium-sized. The rearrangement uses TRBV6-5 and TRBJ1-6; TRBD1 matches at 12 bases. The CDR3 sequence is 18 residues long. The germline V gene encodes CDR1 MNHEY and CDR2 SVGAGI. J gave up 3 bases and V 2 bases, and 5 bases lay outside the gene matches. DNA for the CDR3: TGTGCCAGCAGTTACCGGGGACAGGGGGCCGTCTATAATTCACCCCTCCACTTT. Translated, it gives CASSYRGQGAVYNSPLHF.